This is a list of T cell receptor beta chains from one sample in a study of T cells in localized non-small cell lung cancer. Here immunoSEQ multiplex PCR was the method, and the copy in TCRdb shows in-frame clones only, minus some. This table has fewer than 45,000 clones, around 79% appearing once. Source: peripheral blood, taken before any cancer treatment. These TCRs come from a male donor at least 60 years old with stage III squamous cell lung carcinoma. Both conserved end residues are part of each CDR3. A D gene is named only where the DNA matches it firmly. Clone sizes are given selectively: once, few, many, or a class where the clone is expanded.

.,TRBJ1-2,TRBV7-8,12,.,TGTGCCAGCAGCTTAGACGGCTATGGCTACACCTTC,CASSLDGYGYTF
TRBD2,TRBJ2-1,TRBV5-6,17,.,TGTGCCAGCAGCCCGGTAGGACTAGCGGGAGGGAAGAATGAGCAGTTCTTC,CASSPVGLAGGKNEQFF
.,TRBJ1-1,TRBV4-1,14,few,TGCGCCAGCAGCCAAGCAAGCAGGGACACTGAAGCTTTCTTT,CASSQASRDTEAFF
.,TRBJ2-1,TRBV5-6,14,.,TGTGCCAGCAGCCGGAGACTCGTAAACAATGAGCAGTTCTTC,CASSRRLVNNEQFF
.,TRBJ2-1,TRBV5-8,15,once,TGTGCCAGCAGCAAACAGGGTCTTACTCTCAATGAGCAGTTCTTC,CASSKQGLTLNEQFF
TRBD2,TRBJ2-1,TRBV2,15,.,TGTGCCAGCAGTACTAGCGGGGGCCTGTACAATGAGCAGTTCTTC,CASSTSGGLYNEQFF
TRBD1,TRBJ1-2,TRBV6-1,17,.,TGTGCCAGCAGTGATAATCCGGGACAGGGGCTTTCGAGGGGCTACACCTTC,CASSDNPGQGLSRGYTF
TRBD2,TRBJ2-2,TRBV23-1,17,.,TGCGCCAGCAGTCAAGGGACTAGCGGGGCTAACACCGGGGAGCTGTTTTTT,CASSQGTSGANTGELFF
.,TRBJ1-2,TRBV5-5,14,.,TGTGCCAGCAGCCTAGGACAGCCATCGGGTGGCTACACCTTC,CASSLGQPSGGYTF
.,TRBJ1-2,TRBV9,14,.,TGTGCCAGCAGCGCCGTCCCCTTCGGGTTGGGCTACACCTTC,CASSAVPFGLGYTF
TRBD2,TRBJ2-5,TRBV6-6,16,.,TGTGCCAGCAGTTACTCGACGGGACTAGCATACGAGACCCAGTACTTC,CASSYSTGLAYETQYF
.,TRBJ2-1,TRBV5-1,16,.,TGCGCCAGCAGCTTGGGGGAAGCGGAGGCCAGGGATGAGCAGTTCTTC,CASSLGEAEARDEQFF
TRBD1,TRBJ2-7,TRBV2,15,.,TGTGCCAGCAGTGGGGGGACAGGGCAAGCCTACGAGCAGTACTTC,CASSGGTGQAYEQYF
TRBD2,TRBJ2-1,TRBV5-6,15,.,TGTGCCAGCAGCGCCGGGACTACCTTAGGCAATGAGCAGTTCTTC,CASSAGTTLGNEQFF
TRBD1,TRBJ1-4,TRBV30,16,.,TGTGCCTGGAGCGCTGTGAACCGGGACAGGGATGAAAAACTGTTTTTT,CAWSAVNRDRDEKLFF
.,TRBJ2-3,TRBV11-2,14,.,TGTGCCAGCAGCTTAGGACACCGCACAGATACGCAGTATTTT,CASSLGHRTDTQYF
TRBD1,TRBJ1-2,TRBV6-5,13,.,TGTGCCAGCAGTGGACAGGGGCCCTATGGCTACACCTTC,CASSGQGPYGYTF
.,TRBJ2-1,TRBV5-4,14,few,TGTGCCAGCAGCTTGAGGGCTAGCATCAATGAGCAGTTCTTC,CASSLRASINEQFF
.,TRBJ2-7,TRBV5-6,14,.,TGTGCCAGCAGCTTGGGGACCGATCACTACGAGCAGTACTTC,CASSLGTDHYEQYF
.,TRBJ1-5,TRBV6-1,16,.,TGTGCCAGCAGTGCGGGGACGGATAATAGCAATCAGCCCCAGCATTTT,CASSAGTDNSNQPQHF
.,TRBJ1-1,TRBV5-1,14,.,TGCGCCAGCACCCTCGAGCGGGAGAACACTGAAGCTTTCTTT,CASTLERENTEAFF
TRBD1,TRBJ1-1,TRBV5-1,16,.,TGCGCCAGCAGCTCGACACGGGACAGGGGAATCCCTGAAGCTTTCTTT,CASSSTRDRGIPEAFF
.,TRBJ1-5,TRBV19,18,.,TGTGCCAGTAGTATAGCGACTGGAGGAGGGCGTAGCAATCAGCCCCAGCATTTT,CASSIATGGGRSNQPQHF
TRBD1,TRBJ1-4,TRBV7-9,13,.,TGTGCCAGCAGCTTAGCCCTCAGGGGGGAACTGTTTTTT,CASSLALRGELFF
TRBD1,TRBJ2-1,TRBV7-3,15,.,TGTGCCAGCAGCTTAATTGCGACAGGGGTCAATGAGCAGTTCTTC,CASSLIATGVNEQFF
.,TRBJ1-1,TRBV6-5,16,.,TGTGCCAGCAGTTCCTCGGTTGGGGTTGGGAACACTGAAGCTTTCTTT,CASSSSVGVGNTEAFF
.,TRBJ1-5,TRBV11-1,13,.,TGTGCCAGCAGCTCGACACTGAATCAGCCCCAGCATTTT,CASSSTLNQPQHF
.,TRBJ1-1,TRBV11-2,13,.,TGTGCCAGCAGCCTCTGGGGGAACACTGAAGCTTTCTTT,CASSLWGNTEAFF
.,TRBJ1-5,TRBV2,14,.,TGTGCCAGCAGTGAACAGGCTAGCAATCAGCCCCAGCATTTT,CASSEQASNQPQHF
TRBD1,TRBJ1-1,TRBV28,13,.,TGTGCCAGCAGACAGGGGGGGAACACTGAAGCTTTCTTT,CASRQGGNTEAFF
.,TRBJ1-1,TRBV6-1,11,.,TGTGCCAGCAGTCGGGACCGCTGGGCTTTCTTT,CASSRDRWAFF
TRBD1,TRBJ1-1,TRBV5-1,15,.,TGCGCCAGCAGCTTTGAGACAGGGGTGAACACTGAAGCTTTCTTT,CASSFETGVNTEAFF
TRBD1,TRBJ2-5,TRBV9,15,.,TGTGCCAGCAGCGCCGGGACAGGGGGCTTGGAGACCCAGTACTTC,CASSAGTGGLETQYF
TRBD1,TRBJ1-2,TRBV2,12,.,TGTGCCAGCAGGGGAACAGGGGATCGCTACACCTTC,CASRGTGDRYTF
.,TRBJ1-1,TRBV5-1,14,once,TGCGCCAGCAGCCCCTGGACCGACAACACTGAAGCTTTCTTT,CASSPWTDNTEAFF
TRBD1,TRBJ1-2,TRBV6-1,15,.,TGTGCCAGCAGTGAAGGGACAGGGGGACACTATGGCTACACCTTC,CASSEGTGGHYGYTF
TRBD1,TRBJ1-4,TRBV7-6,15,once,TGTGCCAGCAGCTTATCTGGACAGGGTCGTGAAAAACTGTTTTTT,CASSLSGQGREKLFF
.,TRBJ2-1,TRBV27,16,.,TGTGCCAGCAGTTTAAGCTCAGAGAGGAGAGGCAATGAGCAGTTCTTC,CASSLSSERRGNEQFF
.,TRBJ2-2,TRBV7-9,15,once,TGTGCCAGCAGCCGCCCCCCAGGGGAGGGCGGGGAGCTGTTTTTT,CASSRPPGEGGELFF
.,TRBJ1-5,TRBV27,12,.,TGTGCCAGCAGTACAAGGAGTCAGCCCCAGCATTTT,CASSTRSQPQHF
TRBD2,TRBJ2-5,TRBV4-1,18,.,TGCGCCAGCAGCCAGGACGGACTAGCGGGAGTCAGGTCGGAGACCCAGTACTTC,CASSQDGLAGVRSETQYF
.,TRBJ2-7,TRBV6-5,14,.,TGTGCCAGCAGTTATCGGGACGGCTCCTACGAGCAGTACTTC,CASSYRDGSYEQYF
TRBD2,TRBJ2-7,TRBV11-2,16,.,TGTGCCAGCAGCTCGGGACTAGCGGGACGATACTACGAGCAGTACTTC,CASSSGLAGRYYEQYF
.,TRBJ1-2,TRBV10-3,15,.,TGTGCCATCAGTGAGTCGGGGACCCGTCCTTATGGCTACACCTTC,CAISESGTRPYGYTF
.,TRBJ2-3,TRBV6-4,13,.,TGTGCCAGCAGTGACTCGAGAGGGGATACGCAGTATTTT,CASSDSRGDTQYF
TRBD1,TRBJ1-5,TRBV6-6,15,.,TGTGCCAGCAGTTACTCGACAGGGGGCTTTCAGCCCCAGCATTTT,CASSYSTGGFQPQHF
.,TRBJ1-1,TRBV30,14,.,TGTGCCTGGTTCAGAGGGGCAAGGAACACTGAAGCTTTCTTT,CAWFRGARNTEAFF
.,TRBJ2-1,TRBV29-1,12,few,TGCAGCGTTGCCTTCATAGGGAATGAGCAGTTCTTC,CSVAFIGNEQFF
.,TRBJ2-2,TRBV6-4,14,few,TGTGCCAGCAGCGTAGAAGAGATCACCGGGGAGCTGTTTTTT,CASSVEEITGELFF